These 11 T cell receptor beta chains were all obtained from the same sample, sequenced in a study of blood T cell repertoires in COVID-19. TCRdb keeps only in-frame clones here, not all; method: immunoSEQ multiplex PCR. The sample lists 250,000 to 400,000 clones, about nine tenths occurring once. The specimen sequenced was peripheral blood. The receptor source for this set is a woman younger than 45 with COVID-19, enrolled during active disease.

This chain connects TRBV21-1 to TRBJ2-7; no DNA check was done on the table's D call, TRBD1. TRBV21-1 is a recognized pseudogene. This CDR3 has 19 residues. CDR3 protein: CASSPHRAGRPTAIYEQYF. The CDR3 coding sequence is TGTGCCAGCAGCCCCCACAGGGCAGGTAGGCCCACAGCTATTTACGAGCAGTACTTC.

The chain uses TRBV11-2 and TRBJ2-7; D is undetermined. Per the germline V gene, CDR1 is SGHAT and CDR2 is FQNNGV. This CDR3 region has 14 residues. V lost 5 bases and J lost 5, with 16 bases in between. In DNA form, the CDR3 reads TGTGCCAGCAGCCCGGATCGACTCCTCCACGAGCAGTACTTC. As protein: CASSPDRLLHEQYF.

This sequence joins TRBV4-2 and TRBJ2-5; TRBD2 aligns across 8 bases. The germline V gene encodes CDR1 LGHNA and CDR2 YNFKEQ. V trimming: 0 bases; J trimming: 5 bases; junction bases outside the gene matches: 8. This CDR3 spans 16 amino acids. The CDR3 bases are TGTGCCAGCAGCCAAGAGAAGCGGGAGTTGGGGGAGACCCAGTACTTC. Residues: CASSQEKRELGETQYF.

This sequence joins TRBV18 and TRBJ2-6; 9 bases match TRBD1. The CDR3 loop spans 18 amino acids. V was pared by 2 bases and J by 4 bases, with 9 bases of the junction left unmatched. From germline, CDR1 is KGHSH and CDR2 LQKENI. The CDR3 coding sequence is TGTGCCAGCTCACCATCGACAGGGGGTGTCAACGGGGCCAACGTCCTGACTTTC. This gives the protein CASSPSTGGVNGANVLTF.

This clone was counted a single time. The CDR3 DNA follows: TGTGCCAGCAGTGAATCAGGCCCCTACGAGCAGTACTTC. Its protein is CASSESGPYEQYF. The V and J genes are TRBV6-1 and TRBJ2-7, with D hard to call. The CDR3 extends over 13 amino acids. The germline V and J ends were trimmed by 2 bases and 2 bases, with 7 bases remaining between them. Germline values: CDR1 MNHNS, CDR2 SASEGT.

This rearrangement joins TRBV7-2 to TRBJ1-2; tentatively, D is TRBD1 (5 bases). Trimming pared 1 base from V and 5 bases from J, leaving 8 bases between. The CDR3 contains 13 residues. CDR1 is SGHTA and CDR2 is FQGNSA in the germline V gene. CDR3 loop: CASSLESGYGYTF. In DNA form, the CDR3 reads TGTGCCAGCAGCTTAGAGTCAGGGTATGGCTACACCTTC. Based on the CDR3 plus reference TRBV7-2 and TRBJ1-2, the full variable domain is GAGVSQSPSNKVTEKGKDVELRCDPISGHTALYWYRQSLGQGLEFLIYFQGNSAPDKSGLPSDRFSAERTGGSVSTLTIQRTQQEDSAVYLCASSLESGYGYTFGSGTRLTVV.

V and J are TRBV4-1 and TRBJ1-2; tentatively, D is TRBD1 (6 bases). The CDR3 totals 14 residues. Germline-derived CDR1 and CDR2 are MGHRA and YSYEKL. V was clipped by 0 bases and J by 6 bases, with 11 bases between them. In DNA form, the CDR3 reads TGCGCCAGCAGCCAAGAGTGGCGACAGGATGGCTACACCTTC. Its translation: CASSQEWRQDGYTF.

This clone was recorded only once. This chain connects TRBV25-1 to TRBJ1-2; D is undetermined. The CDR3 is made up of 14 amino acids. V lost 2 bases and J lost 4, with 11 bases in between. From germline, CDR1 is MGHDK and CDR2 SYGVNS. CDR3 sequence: CASSEARLIYGYTF. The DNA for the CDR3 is TGTGCCAGCAGTGAAGCACGACTGATCTATGGCTACACCTTC.

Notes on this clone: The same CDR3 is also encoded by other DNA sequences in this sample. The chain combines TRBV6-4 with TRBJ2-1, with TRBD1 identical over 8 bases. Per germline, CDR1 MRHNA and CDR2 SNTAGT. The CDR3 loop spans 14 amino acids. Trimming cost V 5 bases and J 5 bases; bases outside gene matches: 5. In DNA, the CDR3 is TGTGCCAGCAGTCCGGGACAGGCTAACAATGAGCAGTTCTTC. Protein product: CASSPGQANNEQFF.

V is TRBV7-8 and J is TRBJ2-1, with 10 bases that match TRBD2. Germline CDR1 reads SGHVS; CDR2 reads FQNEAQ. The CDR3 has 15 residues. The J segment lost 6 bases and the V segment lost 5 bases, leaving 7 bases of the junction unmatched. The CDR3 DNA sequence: TGTGCCAGCAGCCCGGGACTAGCGAAAGCCAATGAGCAGTTCTTC. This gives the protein CASSPGLAKANEQFF.

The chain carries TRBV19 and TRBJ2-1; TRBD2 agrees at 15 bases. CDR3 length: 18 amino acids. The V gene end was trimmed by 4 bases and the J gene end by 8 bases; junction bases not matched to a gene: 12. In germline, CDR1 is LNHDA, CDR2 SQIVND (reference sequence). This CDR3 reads CASSTSTGLAGGPDEQFF. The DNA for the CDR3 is TGTGCCAGTAGTACCTCAACCGGACTAGCGGGAGGGCCGGATGAGCAGTTCTTC.